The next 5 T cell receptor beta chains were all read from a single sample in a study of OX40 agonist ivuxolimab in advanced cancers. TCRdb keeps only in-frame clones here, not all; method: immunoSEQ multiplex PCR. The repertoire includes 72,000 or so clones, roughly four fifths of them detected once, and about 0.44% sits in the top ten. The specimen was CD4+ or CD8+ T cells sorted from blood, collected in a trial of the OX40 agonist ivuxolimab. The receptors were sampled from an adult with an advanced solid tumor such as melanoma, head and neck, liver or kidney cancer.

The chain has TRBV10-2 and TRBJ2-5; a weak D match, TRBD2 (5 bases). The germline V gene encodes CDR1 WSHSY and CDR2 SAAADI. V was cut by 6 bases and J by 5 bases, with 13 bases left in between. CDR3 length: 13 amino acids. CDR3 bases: TGCGCCAGCAGCTGGTCAAGAGGGGAGACCCAGTACTTC. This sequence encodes CASSWSRGETQYF.

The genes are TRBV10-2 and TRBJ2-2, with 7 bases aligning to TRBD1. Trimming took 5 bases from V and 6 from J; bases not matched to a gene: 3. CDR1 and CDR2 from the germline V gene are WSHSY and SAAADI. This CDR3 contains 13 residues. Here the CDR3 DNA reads TGCGCCAGCAGTCCAACAGGGGCCGGGGAGCTGTTTTTT. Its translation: CASSPTGAGELFF.

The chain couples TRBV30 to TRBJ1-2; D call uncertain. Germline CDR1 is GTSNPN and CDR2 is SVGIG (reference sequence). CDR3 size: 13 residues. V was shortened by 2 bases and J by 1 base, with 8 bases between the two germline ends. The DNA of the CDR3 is TGTGCCTGGAGTCCTGGAGATAACTATGGCTACACCTTC. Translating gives CAWSPGDNYGYTF. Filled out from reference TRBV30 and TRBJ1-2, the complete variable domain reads SQTIHQWPATLVQPVGSPLSLECTVEGTSNPNLYWYRQAAGRGLQLLFYSVGIGQISSEVPQNLSASRPQDRQFILSSKKLLLSDSGFYLCAWSPGDNYGYTFGSGTRLTVV.

As DNA, the CDR3 is TGCGCCAGCAGCTTGGAGGGGCGCGGCTACACCTTC. The encoded protein is CASSLEGRGYTF. The chain is built from TRBV5-1 and TRBJ1-2; D is perhaps TRBD1 (5 bases). Between the trimmed V and J ends, which lost 0 bases and 8 bases, there was a span of 8 bases. Germline V gene data show CDR1 as SGHRS and CDR2 as YFSETQ. This CDR3 has 12 amino acids.

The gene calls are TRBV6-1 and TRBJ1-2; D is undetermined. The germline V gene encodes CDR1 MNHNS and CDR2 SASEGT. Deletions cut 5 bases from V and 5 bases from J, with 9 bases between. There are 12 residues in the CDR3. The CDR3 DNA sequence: TGTGCCAGCAGTCCCAATGATTATGGCTACACCTTC. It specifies CASSPNDYGYTF.